This entry lists 32 T cell receptor beta chains sequenced from one sample in a study of blood T cell repertoires in COVID-19. Clones were read by immunoSEQ multiplex PCR, and TCRdb kept only the in-frame ones, dropping some. The sample shows roughly 39,000 clones, approximately 85% of them seen only once. Sequences were obtained from peripheral blood. These receptors were collected from a human donor in a cohort sampled during active COVID-19.

The rearrangement joins TRBV7-6 to TRBJ1-3, with TRBD1 identical over 8 bases. The CDR3 length is 16 residues. V shed 4 bases and J 2 bases; nucleotides not matched to a gene: 7. Germline CDR1 SGHVS, CDR2 FNYEAQ. For the CDR3, the DNA is TGTGCCAGCAGCTCCCGATGGGGACAGGCTGGAAACACCATATATTTT. It yields the protein CASSSRWGQAGNTIYF.

The chain joins TRBV4-1 to TRBJ1-6; D is undetermined. Trimming removed 0 bases from V and 6 bases from J, with 12 bases in between. The length of the CDR3 is 16 residues. The V gene's germline CDR1 is MGHRA and CDR2 YSYEKL. The CDR3 bases are TGCGCCAGCAGCCAAGATAAAGGCAGGATTAATTCACCCCTCCACTTT. It is translated as CASSQDKGRINSPLHF.

In its sample, this clone was seen once. This chain uses TRBV19 with TRBJ2-3; tentatively, D is TRBD2 (6 bases). CDR1 is LNHDA and CDR2 is SQIVND in the germline V gene (reference sequence). This CDR3 comprises 17 residues. The ends were cut back, 5 bases at V and 1 base at J, with 19 bases in the middle. The chain's CDR3 is CASSPRRGLLGTDTQYF. The CDR3 nucleotides are TGTGCCAGTAGTCCGAGGAGGGGCCTCTTGGGCACAGATACGCAGTATTTT. Variable domain in full (rest from reference TRBV19 and TRBJ2-3): DGGITQSPKYLFRKEGQNVTLSCEQNLNHDAMYWYRQDPGQGLRLIYYSQIVNDFQKGDIAEGYSVSREKKESFPLTVTSAQKNPTAFYLCASSPRRGLLGTDTQYFGPGTRLTVL.

This clone was counted between two and nine times. This chain connects TRBV20-1 to TRBJ2-7; the D is unclear. CDR1 is DFQATT and CDR2 is SNEGSKA in the germline V gene (reference sequence). Between the trimmed V and J ends, which lost 3 bases and 2 bases, there was a span of 14 bases. This CDR3 region has 14 residues. Here the CDR3 reads CSASPRPATYEQYF. DNA of the CDR3: TGCAGTGCTAGTCCGAGGCCGGCCACCTACGAGCAGTACTTC.

The chain joins TRBV6-2 or TRBV6-3 to TRBJ1-1, with 7 bases fitting TRBD1. CDR1 is MNHEY and CDR2 is SVGEGT in the germline V gene. J lost 5 bases, V lost 4 bases, and 7 bases had no gene match. CDR3 length equals 14 residues. CDR3 nucleotides: TGTGCCAGCAGTTTTACAGGGGTTGGGACTGAAGCTTTCTTT. The encoded protein is CASSFTGVGTEAFF.

The J gene is TRBJ2-7, the V gene TRBV7-2; TRBD2 aligns across 11 bases. J gave up 2 bases and V 2 bases, and 14 bases lay outside the gene matches. CDR1 and CDR2 (germline): SGHTA, FQGNSA. The CDR3 has 19 amino acids. The CDR3 coding sequence is TGTGCCAGCAGCTTAATCAATGACCGTATGACTAGCGGGGCCTACGAGCAGTACTTC. Amino acid sequence: CASSLINDRMTSGAYEQYF.

The rearrangement uses TRBV7-2 and TRBJ2-7; 7 positions agree with TRBD1. Germline-derived CDR1 and CDR2 are SGHTA and FQGNSA. The CDR3 runs to 15 residues. Losses at the gene ends were 2 bases for V and 0 bases for J; bases not matched to a gene: 4. CDR3 sequence: CASSLMGTVSYEQYF. CDR3 nucleotide sequence: TGTGCCAGCAGCTTAATGGGGACAGTCTCCTACGAGCAGTACTTC.

This rearrangement joins TRBV20-1 to TRBJ1-2; D not resolved. This CDR3 has 12 residues. V was shortened by 3 bases and J by 0 bases, with 5 bases between the two germline ends. CDR1 is DFQATT and CDR2 is SNEGSKA in the germline V gene (reference sequence). The CDR3 region is CSASFSNYGYTF. DNA for the CDR3: TGCAGTGCTAGTTTCTCTAACTATGGCTACACCTTC.

The chain carries TRBV4-2 and TRBJ2-3; tentatively, D is TRBD2 (6 bases). Trimming left V 1 base short and J 3 bases short, with 23 bases between. The CDR3 is made up of 19 amino acids. Germline CDR1 is LGHNA and CDR2 is YNFKEQ. In nucleotides, the CDR3 is TGTGCCAGCAGCCAAGCCGTACTTTCTAGCGTCCGGGTGACAGATACGCAGTATTTT. This translates into CASSQAVLSSVRVTDTQYF.

The chain combines TRBV11-2 with TRBJ1-6; 12 nucleotides align to TRBD1. Germline trimming cut 5 bases from V and 8 bases from J; bases unmatched to any gene: 7. CDR1 is SGHAT, CDR2 FQNNGV, per germline. This CDR3 is built from 16 residues. In nucleotides, the CDR3 is TGTGCCAGCAGCACCGGGACAGGGGGCGTTTATTCACCCCTCCACTTT. It is translated as CASSTGTGGVYSPLHF. Drawing the rest from reference TRBV11-2 and TRBJ1-6, the complete variable domain is EAGVAQSPRYKIIEKRQSVAFWCNPISGHATLYWYQQILGQGPKLLIQFQNNGVVDDSQLPKDRFSAERLKGVDSTLKIQPAKLEDSAVYLCASSTGTGGVYSPLHFGNGTRLTVT.

This clone came up once. The chain carries TRBV28 and TRBJ1-6, with 8 bases that match TRBD1. The V segment lost 7 bases and the J segment 7 bases; nucleotides outside the gene matches: 9. Per germline, CDR1 MDHEN and CDR2 SYDVKM. There are 15 residues in the CDR3. The CDR3 is CASTIGGQVNSPLHF. In DNA, the CDR3 is TGTGCCAGCACCATTGGGGGACAGGTGAATTCACCCCTCCACTTT.

This clone was seen only once. The chain has TRBV3-1 (or the pseudogene TRBV3-2) and TRBJ2-1; TRBD2 aligns across 9 bases. The ends lost 8 bases at V and 7 bases at J; junction bases unmatched: 12. The germline gives CDR1 LGHDT, CDR2 YNNKEL (reference sequence). The length of the CDR3 is 15 residues. The chain's CDR3 is CASSRWASGKNEQFF. CDR3 nucleotides: TGTGCCAGCTCCCGATGGGCTAGCGGGAAAAATGAGCAGTTCTTC.

This clone was seen more than once but under ten times. The chain combines TRBV20-1 with TRBJ1-2; D possibly corresponds to TRBD1 (5 bases). CDR3 length: 14 amino acids. V lost 3 bases and J 2 bases, leaving 13 bases between the germline ends. Germline-derived CDR1 and CDR2 are DFQATT and SNEGSKA (reference sequence). CDR3 region: CSASSIAGNYGYTF. The CDR3 region has the DNA TGCAGTGCTAGTTCCATTGCAGGGAACTATGGCTACACCTTC.

This chain links TRBV7-2 with TRBJ1-2; D ambiguous. Germline CDR1 is SGHTA and CDR2 is FQGNSA. The CDR3 is made up of 13 amino acids. V gave up 1 base and J gave up 3 bases, with 6 bases separating them. This chain's CDR3 is CASSLGRDYGYTF. CDR3 in DNA: TGTGCCAGCAGCTTAGGTAGAGACTATGGCTACACCTTC.

The chain combines TRBV2 with TRBJ2-3; D is unclear. V lost 6 bases and J 0 bases, leaving 16 bases between the germline ends. CDR1 is SNHLY, CDR2 FYNNEI, per germline. The CDR3 totals 16 residues. CDR3: CASSASGLASTDTQYF. DNA for the CDR3: TGTGCCAGCAGCGCCTCCGGTCTTGCTAGCACAGATACGCAGTATTTT.

By frequency in the sample, this clone is medium-sized (0.01 to 0.1%). The chain uses TRBV7-2 and TRBJ2-3; possible D gene TRBD2, 6 bases. The CDR3 loop spans 14 amino acids. Per germline, CDR1 SGHTA and CDR2 FQGNSA. V lost 5 bases, J lost 5 bases, and 14 bases lay in between. In DNA form, the CDR3 reads TGTGCCAGCAGCACGGGGGTGGTGGGAGATACGCAGTATTTT. Its protein is CASSTGVVGDTQYF.

The chain joins TRBV10-3 to TRBJ2-2; tentatively, D is TRBD1 (6 bases). V was trimmed by 7 bases and J by 1 base, leaving 7 bases between them. There are 13 residues in the CDR3. Germline V gene sequence: CDR1 ENHRY, CDR2 SYGVKD. For the CDR3, the DNA is TGTGCCATCAAGGGGGAGAACACCGGGGAGCTGTTTTTT. Protein sequence: CAIKGENTGELFF.

The chain carries TRBV6-4 and TRBJ2-1; 11 bases line up with TRBD1. The CDR3 totals 15 residues. The germline gives CDR1 MRHNA, CDR2 SNTAGT. The trim removed 2 bases at V and 10 bases at J, leaving 7 bases unmatched. The CDR3 here is CASSDGQGARREQFF. The CDR3 DNA sequence: TGTGCCAGCAGTGACGGACAGGGGGCGCGTCGGGAGCAGTTCTTC.

The chain uses TRBV4-1 and TRBJ1-5; D is possibly TRBD1 (6 bases). The CDR3 length is 14 residues. Trimming took 5 bases from V and 5 from J, leaving 13 bases between them. CDR1 and CDR2 (germline): MGHRA, YSYEKL. CDR3 region: CASSSGTRDQPQHF. CDR3 nucleotide sequence: TGCGCCAGCAGCTCCGGGACACGCGATCAGCCCCAGCATTTT.

This clone was counted only a few times. One end of the junction fails to match germline, which may point to a read error. The genes are TRBV7-7 and TRBJ1-5; tentatively, D is TRBD1 (6 bases). The CDR3 runs to 13 residues. Per germline, CDR1 SSHAT and CDR2 FNYEAQ (reference sequence). CDR3 DNA: TGTGCTAGCAGCACAGGGATAGATCAGCCCCAGCATTTT. It is translated as CASSTGIDQPQHF.

The chain has TRBV25-1 and TRBJ2-1; 8 bases map to TRBD1. Germline loops: CDR1 MGHDK, CDR2 SYGVNS. CDR3 length: 17 residues. V shed 5 bases, J shed 0 bases, and the junction held 9 bases outside the gene matches. This CDR3 reads CASSKDRGGSSYNEQFF. The CDR3 DNA is TGTGCCAGCAGTAAAGACAGGGGAGGAAGCTCCTACAATGAGCAGTTCTTC.

J is TRBJ2-5 and V is TRBV7-2, with a tentative D call TRBD2 (7 bases). This CDR3 contains 15 residues. V was cut by 7 bases and J by 4 bases, with 19 bases left in between. The germline V gene has CDR1 SGHTA and CDR2 FQGNSA. The CDR3 spells CASTLGGRAGETQYF. CDR3 coding DNA: TGTGCCAGCACCCTAGGGGGGAGGGCCGGAGAGACCCAGTACTTC.

The rearrangement joins TRBV13 to TRBJ2-1; tentatively, D is TRBD1 (6 bases). Per the germline V gene, CDR1 is PRHDT and CDR2 is FYEKMQ (reference sequence). This CDR3 has 15 amino acids. The germline V and J ends were trimmed by 5 bases and 0 bases, with 11 bases remaining between them. The CDR3 loop reads CASSPRDTSYNEQFF. CDR3 DNA sequence: TGTGCCAGCAGCCCTCGGGACACCTCCTACAATGAGCAGTTCTTC.

This clone has a count of ten or more. V usage is TRBV18 and J usage is TRBJ1-4; D not certain. The germline CDR1 and CDR2 sequences are KGHSH and LQKENI. V lost 6 bases, J lost 0 bases, and 11 bases lay in between. This CDR3 comprises 15 residues. CDR3 coding DNA: TGTGCCAGCTCCGTCCGACGGGCAACTAATGAAAAACTGTTTTTT. It is translated as CASSVRRATNEKLFF.

The chain recombines TRBV9 with TRBJ2-2; D possibly corresponds to TRBD2 (5 bases). The CDR3 loop spans 12 amino acids. V lost 0 bases, J lost 9 bases, and 6 bases lay in between. Germline CDR1 reads SGDLS; CDR2 reads YYNGEE. This CDR3 is CASSVAGWELFF. The CDR3 nucleotides are TGTGCCAGCAGCGTAGCGGGGTGGGAGCTGTTTTTT.

Here the CDR3 DNA reads TGTGCCAGCATGAGCGGGGGGGGGTATGAGCAGTTCTTC. Encoded protein: CASMSGGGYEQFF. The gene calls are TRBV6-5 and TRBJ2-1, with 10 bases that match TRBD2. J was trimmed by 8 bases and V by 7 bases; bases with no gene match: 5. The germline V gene encodes CDR1 MNHEY and CDR2 SVGAGI. The CDR3 is made up of 13 amino acids.

The CDR3 is CASSYSDVGTSRYEQYF. The CDR3 coding sequence is TGTGCCAGCAGTTACAGTGATGTCGGGACTAGCCGTTACGAGCAGTACTTC. This chain uses TRBV6-2 or TRBV6-3 with TRBJ2-7, with 9 bases lining up with TRBD2. J lost 4 bases, V lost 2 bases, and 12 bases had no gene match. From germline, CDR1 is MNHEY and CDR2 SVGEGT. The CDR3 is 17 residues long.

The chain joins TRBV4-3 to TRBJ2-2; TRBD2 is a possible D gene (6 bases). V was pared by 0 bases and J by 7 bases, with 9 bases between. The CDR3 has 14 amino acids. CDR1 and CDR2 from the germline V gene are LGHNA and YSLEER. The chain's CDR3 is CASSQDARGGELFF. DNA for the CDR3: TGCGCCAGCAGCCAAGATGCGCGGGGCGGGGAGCTGTTTTTT.

This chain uses TRBV25-1 with TRBJ1-1; D remains unclear. V lost 2 bases and J lost 4, with 17 bases in between. Germline lookup yields CDR1 MGHDK and CDR2 SYGVNS. The CDR3 runs to 16 residues. CDR3 sequence (DNA): TGTGCCAGCAGTGAAAGATTGGGGAGGGATAGCACTGAAGCTTTCTTT. Protein product: CASSERLGRDSTEAFF.

The rearrangement joins TRBV19 to TRBJ1-2; 11 nucleotides match TRBD1. The CDR3 is 17 residues long. Trimming at V came to 0 bases and at J to 1 base, leaving 4 bases not matched to a gene. Germline assignment: CDR1 LNHDA and CDR2 SQIVND (reference sequence). CDR3 residues: CASSIDGTGGVNYGYTF. The DNA for the CDR3 is TGTGCCAGTAGTATAGACGGGACAGGGGGTGTTAACTATGGCTACACCTTC.

This chain connects TRBV6-2 or TRBV6-3 to TRBJ2-3, with D possibly TRBD2 on 6 matching bases. Germline CDR1 and CDR2: MNHEY and SVGEGT. The V end lost 5 bases, the J end lost 2 bases, and 17 bases lay between the germline ends. The CDR3 has 16 residues. This chain's CDR3 is CASSRPLGGITDTQYF. CDR3 coding DNA: TGTGCCAGCAGTCGTCCCCTTGGGGGGATCACAGATACGCAGTATTTT.

The V call is TRBV29-1, the J call TRBJ1-3; the D is unclear. The CDR3 contains 14 residues. The germline V gene has CDR1 SQVTM and CDR2 ANQGSEA. The germline V and J ends were trimmed by 4 bases and 2 bases, with 12 bases remaining between them. This CDR3 is CSVAIESPGNTIYF. CDR3 sequence (DNA): TGCAGCGTTGCTATTGAATCTCCTGGAAACACCATATATTTT.